Described below is a single T cell receptor beta chain sequence and its context. These data originate in a study of control samples from healthy donors and cancer patients. Using immunoSEQ multiplex PCR, the repertoire was profiled, and TCRdb retains in-frame clones only, with some absent. The sample lists roughly 100,000 clones; around 89% were seen once. Sequences were obtained from blood. The sequence was obtained from a man aged 25-45 years in good health.

The CDR3 loop reads CASSPQTVEQFF. CDR3 DNA sequence: TGTGCCAGCTCACCCCAGACAGTTGAGCAGTTCTTC. The V call is TRBV18, the J call TRBJ2-1; D perhaps matches TRBD1 (5 bases). Germline CDR1 reads KGHSH; CDR2 reads LQKENI. V lost 3 bases and J 9 bases, leaving 9 bases between the germline ends. CDR3 size: 12 residues.